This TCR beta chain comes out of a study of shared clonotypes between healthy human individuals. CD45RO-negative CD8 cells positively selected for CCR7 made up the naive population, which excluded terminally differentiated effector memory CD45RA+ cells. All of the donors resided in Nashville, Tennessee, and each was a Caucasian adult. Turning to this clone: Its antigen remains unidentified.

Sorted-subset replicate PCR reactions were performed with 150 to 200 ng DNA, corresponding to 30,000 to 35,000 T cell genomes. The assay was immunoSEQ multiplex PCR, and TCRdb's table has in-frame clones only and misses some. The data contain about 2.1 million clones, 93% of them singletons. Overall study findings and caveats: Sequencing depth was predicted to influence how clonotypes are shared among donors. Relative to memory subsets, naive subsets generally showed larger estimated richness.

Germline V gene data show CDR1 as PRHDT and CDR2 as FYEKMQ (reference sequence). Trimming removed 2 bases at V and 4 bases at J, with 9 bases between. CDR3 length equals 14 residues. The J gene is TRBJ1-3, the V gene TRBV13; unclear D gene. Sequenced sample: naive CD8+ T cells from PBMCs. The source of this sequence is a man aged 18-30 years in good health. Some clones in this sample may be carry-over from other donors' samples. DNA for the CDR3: TGTGCCAGCAGCTTACCGTTGGGAGGAAACACCATATATTTT. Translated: CASSLPLGGNTIYF.